Shown below are 25 T cell receptor beta chains from a single sample sequenced in a study of HIV-infected patients and healthy controls. Alpha and beta constant-region primers primed reverse transcription of about 500 ng RNA. Alpha and beta chain libraries were made separately by chain-specific third strand synthesis with multiplexing indices. TCRdb reprocessed the 5' RACE reads via MiXCR and lists one record per CDR3 protein. The sample has about 2,100 distinct CDR3 sequences; approximately 15% are singletons. Follow-up blood was drawn about 14 weeks, roughly three months, after antiretroviral therapy began. The repertoire came from unfractionated whole blood and reflected all unsorted peripheral T cells. The specimen was blood, collected during antiretroviral therapy. The receptors here all came from an adult with HIV infection.

Details on this clonotype: One junction end disagrees with the germline gene, perhaps due to a read error. J is TRBJ1-5 and V is TRBV19, with a tentative D call TRBD1 (5 bases). This CDR3 spans 15 amino acids. Germline V gene lookup returns CDR1 LNHDA and CDR2 SQIVND (reference sequence). The CDR3 DNA reads as TGTGCCAGTAGGGGGGGTGAAGCGGGCAATAAGCCACAGCATTTT. It translates to CASRGGEAGNKPQHF.

Only a few counts were recorded for this clonotype. The genes are TRBV7-2 and TRBJ2-3, with D maybe TRBD1 (5 bases). Trimming shortened V by 5 bases and J by 3 bases, and 18 bases separated the two germline ends. Germline lookup yields CDR1 SGHTA and CDR2 FQGNSA. CDR3 length equals 16 residues. The CDR3 bases are TGTGCCAGCAGCAGACAGTGGCAGGTCACAACAGATACGCAGTATTTT. Translated, it gives CASSRQWQVTTDTQYF. Combining the CDR3 with reference TRBV7-2 and TRBJ2-3 gives the whole variable domain GAGVSQSPSNKVTEKGKDVELRCDPISGHTALYWYRQSLGQGLEFLIYFQGNSAPDKSGLPSDRFSAERTGGSVSTLTIQRTQQEDSAVYLCASSRQWQVTTDTQYFGPGTRLTVL.

A remark on this clonotype: This may stem from a read error, because a much larger clone lies one nucleotide away. The chain employs TRBV29-1 and TRBJ2-1, with 13 bases identical to TRBD2. V lost 7 bases and J lost 5; bases outside the gene matches: 11. The CDR3 consists of 16 residues. Germline CDR1 and CDR2: SQVTM and ANQGSEA. CDR3 protein: CSDVTSGRKYDNEQFF. CDR3 sequence (DNA): TGCAGCGACGTGACTAGCGGGAGGAAATACGACAATGAGCAGTTCTTC.

This clonotype is medium-sized. The CDR3 reads CASGLGGGRGGDSNQPQHF. The CDR3 DNA reads as TGTGCTAGTGGTTTGGGAGGGGGCAGGGGGGGAGATAGCAATCAGCCCCAGCATTTT. The chain uses TRBV12-5 and TRBJ1-5; 7 positions agree with TRBD1. Germline-derived CDR1 and CDR2 are LGHNT and FRNRAP. This CDR3 region has 19 residues. Unmatched junction bases numbered 12, after V lost 1 base and J lost 0 bases.

Relative to its sample, this clonotype is medium-sized. The chain recombines TRBV12-3 or TRBV12-4 with TRBJ1-4; 9 bases agree with TRBD1. This CDR3 contains 14 residues. Unmatched junction bases numbered 6, after V lost 6 bases and J lost 7 bases. CDR3 sequence: CASSTGGAVEKLFF. CDR3 coding DNA: TGTGCCAGCAGCACAGGGGGCGCGGTTGAAAAACTGTTTTTT.

This clonotype ranks as medium-sized (0.01 to 0.1%). The chain carries TRBV12-3 or TRBV12-4 and TRBJ1-3, with D unresolved. The CDR3 extends over 11 amino acids. With 11 bases removed from V and 3 bases from J, the gap between germline ends came to 8 bases. This CDR3 reads CALGFGNTIYF. DNA for the CDR3: TGTGCCCTTGGGTTTGGAAACACCATATATTTT.

This clonotype is deemed medium-sized. The chain employs TRBV7-2 and TRBJ2-7; 9 nucleotides match TRBD2. Trimming at V came to 5 bases and at J to 2 bases, leaving 4 bases not matched to a gene. CDR3 length equals 14 residues. Germline assignment: CDR1 SGHTA and CDR2 FQGNSA. The CDR3 region has the DNA TGTGCCAGCAGCGTGACTAGCGGACCCTACGAGCAGTACTTC. This sequence encodes CASSVTSGPYEQYF.

Points on this clonotype: A much larger clonotype is one base distant, so this may be a read error. This chain links TRBV6-5 with TRBJ1-6; D unresolved. The germline gives CDR1 MNHEY, CDR2 SVGAGI. The CDR3 loop spans 18 amino acids. CDR3 in DNA: TGTGCCAGCAGTTCTGACGTTGGACGAAGCTCCTATAATTCACCCATCCACTTT. It is translated as CASSSDVGRSSYNSPIHF.

This clonotype is medium-sized (0.01 to 0.1%) by share. The chain carries TRBV12-3 or TRBV12-4 and TRBJ2-1, with TRBD2 matching 7 bases. Losses at the gene ends were 5 bases for V and 6 bases for J; bases not matched to a gene: 10. The CDR3 has 15 residues. Here the CDR3 DNA reads TGTGCCAGCAGTATCAGAGCGGGGAGGGTCAATGAGCAGTTCTTC. Translated: CASSIRAGRVNEQFF.

Relative to its sample, this clonotype is medium-sized. The chain employs TRBV19 and TRBJ1-2; tentatively, D is TRBD1 (5 bases). V dropped 3 bases and J dropped 7 bases, with 18 bases sitting between them. This CDR3 contains 15 residues. The V gene's germline CDR1 is LNHDA and CDR2 SQIVND (reference sequence). CDR3 nucleotides: TGTGCCAGTAGTATGGGGCGGCAGGTGGGGTCTGGCTACACCTTC. Residues: CASSMGRQVGSGYTF.

Judged by abundance, this clonotype is medium-sized. The chain has TRBV20-1 and TRBJ1-1, with D hard to call. The CDR3 is made up of 13 amino acids. The germline V and J ends were trimmed by 6 bases and 0 bases, with 11 bases remaining between them. Germline-derived CDR1 and CDR2 are DFQATT and SNEGSKA (reference sequence). DNA of the CDR3: TGCAGTGCCCCCCGGGATCTGAACACTGAAGCTTTCTTT. This gives the protein CSAPRDLNTEAFF.

This clonotype is categorized as medium-sized. The rearrangement joins TRBV28 to TRBJ1-1, with TRBD1 as a possible D gene (5 bases). Trimming took off 7 bases at V and 1 base at J, with 19 bases between the two ends. The CDR3 extends over 16 amino acids. CDR1 and CDR2 (germline): MDHEN, SYDVKM. The CDR3 DNA reads TGTGCCAGCACCCACCGGAAGGGGCCGAAGAACACTGAAGCTTTCTTT. Protein: CASTHRKGPKNTEAFF.

This clonotype showed up many times. The chain couples TRBV6-4 to TRBJ2-1; no clear D. Germline loops: CDR1 MRHNA, CDR2 SNTAGT. The V gene lost 0 bases and the J gene lost 3 bases, with 15 bases spanning the gap. The CDR3 extends over 17 amino acids. The CDR3 spells CASSDSTVGGDYNEQFF. The CDR3 bases are TGTGCCAGCAGTGACTCGACGGTCGGCGGTGACTACAATGAGCAGTTCTTC.

This clonotype is medium-sized within its sample. The chain has TRBV24-1 and TRBJ2-2; TRBD2 matches at 11 bases. V lost 5 bases, J lost 1 base, and 5 bases stayed unmatched. The CDR3 is 17 residues long. Germline lookup yields CDR1 KGHDR and CDR2 SFDVKD. The CDR3 DNA reads as TGTGCCACCAGTGTCCGGACTAGCGGGCAGAACACCGGGGAGCTGTTTTTT. Its protein product is CATSVRTSGQNTGELFF.

The J gene is TRBJ2-5, the V gene TRBV27; 10 nucleotides line up with TRBD1. Germline V gene sequence: CDR1 MNHEY, CDR2 SMNVEV (reference sequence). The CDR3 loop spans 18 amino acids. V gave up 5 bases and J gave up 3 bases; unmatched junction bases: 15. The CDR3 nucleotides are TGTGCCAGCAGTCCCACTCCGGGACAGGGGCTGATAAAAGAGACCCAGTACTTC. This gives the protein CASSPTPGQGLIKETQYF.

This clonotype is labeled as large. J is TRBJ2-1 and V is TRBV2; perhaps TRBD1 as D (5 bases). CDR1 is SNHLY, CDR2 FYNNEI, per germline. V lost 4 bases to trimming and J lost 5 bases, with 9 bases between them. The CDR3 consists of 13 residues. CDR3 in amino acids: CASSGEGDNEQFF. The DNA for the CDR3 is TGTGCCAGCAGTGGGGAAGGGGACAATGAGCAGTTCTTC.

This clonotype ranks as medium-sized (0.01 to 0.1%). The CDR3: CASSPSQTSGSNEQFF. In DNA form, the CDR3 reads TGTGCCAGCTCACCCTCGCAGACTAGCGGGAGTAATGAGCAGTTCTTC. This chain links TRBV18 with TRBJ2-1, with 12 bases matching TRBD2. Germline V gives CDR1 KGHSH, CDR2 LQKENI. The CDR3 spans 16 residues. V lost 3 bases to trimming and J lost 7 bases; unmatched junction nucleotides: 7.

By share of the sample, this clonotype is large (0.1 to 1%). J is TRBJ2-2 and V is TRBV4-2; 9 nucleotides agree with TRBD2. Germline loops: CDR1 LGHNA, CDR2 YNFKEQ. The V and J ends lost 0 bases and 6 bases, in that order; junction bases with no gene match: 2. CDR3 length equals 15 residues. Here the CDR3 reads CASSQEQREAGELFF. The CDR3 DNA sequence: TGTGCCAGCAGCCAAGAACAGCGGGAGGCCGGGGAGCTGTTTTTT.

This clonotype is judged large. The chain carries TRBV7-8 and TRBJ2-7; possibly TRBD2 for D (6 bases). This CDR3 spans 12 amino acids. The V gene lost 5 bases and the J gene lost 4 bases, with 9 bases spanning the gap. CDR1 and CDR2 from the germline V gene are SGHVS and FQNEAQ. CDR3 residues: CASSRGTYEQYF. CDR3 coding DNA: TGTGCCAGCAGCCGAGGGACTTACGAGCAGTACTTC. The full variable domain, rest sourced from reference TRBV7-8 and TRBJ2-7, is GAGVSQSPRYKVAKRGQDVALRCDPISGHVSLFWYQQALGQGPEFLTYFQNEAQLDKSGLPSDRFFAERPEGSVSTLKIQRTQQEDSAVYLCASSRGTYEQYFGPGTRLTVT.

By frequency in the sample, this clonotype is large. J is TRBJ2-3 and V is TRBV6-2 or TRBV6-3; no reliable D call. V lost 5 bases and J lost 6, with 12 bases in between. Germline V gene data show CDR1 as MNHEY and CDR2 as SVGEGT. The CDR3 consists of 13 residues. The CDR3 bases are TGTGCCAGCAGTCAAACCGAGACGGATACGCAGTATTTT. It codes for CASSQTETDTQYF.

By share, this clonotype counts as large (0.1 to 1%). V usage is TRBV12-3 or TRBV12-4 and J usage is TRBJ2-2; possible D gene TRBD1, 6 bases. V lost 7 bases, J lost 7 bases, and 13 bases lay in between. The CDR3 consists of 13 residues. The CDR3 loop reads CASNTQGRGELFF. In nucleotides, the CDR3 is TGTGCCAGCAATACACAGGGACGCGGGGAGCTGTTTTTT.

The rearrangement uses TRBV6-5 and TRBJ1-2; possibly TRBD1 for D (5 bases). The V end lost 2 bases, the J end lost 6 bases, and 22 bases lay between the germline ends. The germline gives CDR1 MNHEY, CDR2 SVGAGI. This CDR3 region has 17 residues. The CDR3 DNA reads as TGTGCCAGCAGTTACCGGCCAGGGCTAATCCACCGGGATGGCTACACCTTC. It translates to CASSYRPGLIHRDGYTF.

This clonotype is deemed hyperexpanded (1% or more). The chain couples TRBV4-3 to TRBJ1-1; TRBD1 might be the D (5 bases). V dropped 4 bases and J dropped 2 bases, with 14 bases sitting between them. Germline loops: CDR1 LGHNA, CDR2 YSLEER. This CDR3 spans 15 amino acids. CDR3 DNA: TGCGCCAGCAGCCTAAATTCGGGGGATAACACTGAAGCTTTCTTT. It specifies CASSLNSGDNTEAFF.

As to this clonotype: With a much larger clone just one base away, this may be a read error. The V gene is TRBV20-1, the J gene TRBJ2-1; D call uncertain. Per germline, CDR1 DFQATT and CDR2 SNEGSKA (reference sequence). The CDR3 consists of 17 residues. With 3 bases removed from V and 1 base from J, the gap between germline ends came to 19 bases. The CDR3 DNA sequence: TGCAGTGCTAGCGGCGAGATTACCCATTTTTCCTACAATGAGCAGTTCTTC. Protein: CSASGEITHFSYNEQFF.

This clonotype was detected ten times or more. The chain is built from TRBV19 and TRBJ1-6; 7 nucleotides match TRBD1. The V segment lost 7 bases and the J segment 9 bases; nucleotides outside the gene matches: 6. The CDR3 is 13 residues long. Per the germline V gene, CDR1 is LNHDA and CDR2 is SQIVND (reference sequence). This chain's CDR3 is CASTLTGRSPLHF. The CDR3 coding sequence is TGTGCCAGTACCTTGACAGGGCGTTCACCCCTCCACTTT.